Included here is one T cell receptor (beta chain) sequence, with context. Its antigen is as yet unknown. The sample is drawn from a study of T-cell memory formation after mild COVID-19. Looking at the study overall: Largely, the TCR clusters proved donor specific. Findings and limits, study-wide: Contracting clones from day 15 to 85 had balanced CD4/CD8; later expanders favoured CD4+.

This CDR3 is built from 14 residues. V shed 3 bases and J shed 3 bases, with 13 bases lying between them. In germline, CDR1 is DFQATT, CDR2 SNEGSKA (reference sequence). 5'RACE, which relied on constant-segment primers, yielded TCR alpha and TCR beta cDNA libraries carrying sample barcodes and UMIs. Using its own MiXCR run on the 5' RACE reads, TCRdb lists one record per CDR3 protein. The profile shows approximately 440,000 distinct CDR3 sequences, around 20% of them singletons. This TCR was recovered from an adult woman who had mild COVID-19 (a few samples of this study predate the infection). Cell type and time point are not known. What was sequenced was PBMCs or a T cell subset sorted from them (not recorded which). This chain links TRBV20-1 with TRBJ2-3; maybe TRBD2 (5 bases). The CDR3 nucleotides read TGCAGTGCTAGGGACTTCGACGGAACAGATACGCAGTATTTT. It is translated as CSARDFDGTDTQYF.